This T cell receptor (beta chain) was obtained from a study of blood T cell repertoires in COVID-19. Trimming shortened V by 5 bases and J by 7 bases, and 17 bases separated the two germline ends. The CDR3 totals 14 residues. CDR1 and CDR2 from the germline V gene are SEHNR and FQNEAQ (reference sequence). The protocol was immunoSEQ multiplex PCR, while the TCRdb copy is restricted to in-frame clones and leaves out a portion. The table has 150,000 to 200,000 clones, approximately 87% seen once. This receptor was taken from a man in his late teens or twenties with active or convalescent COVID-19. The chain is built from TRBV7-9 and TRBJ1-2; the D is unclear. Sample: peripheral blood. CDR3 residues: CASSRYGAVSGYTF. Here the CDR3 DNA reads TGTGCCAGCAGCCGTTATGGTGCGGTGTCTGGCTACACCTTC.